This is a list of T cell receptor beta chains from one sample in a study of blood T cell repertoires in COVID-19. The table came from immunoSEQ multiplex PCR; TCRdb's copy has only in-frame clones and leaves some out. The sample lists about 240,000 clones; roughly 87% were seen once. The sequencing sample was made of peripheral blood. Every receptor here comes from a man aged 55 to 70 who had recovered from COVID-19. CDR3s include the opening cysteine and the closing phenylalanine or tryptophan. The order of the fields is J gene, clone size, V gene, D gene, CDR3 DNA, CDR3 protein. D genes are given only for firm matches. Size is stated for part of the rows, as once, few or many counts, or as a class when the clone is expanded.

j_call: TRBJ2-3
clone_size: -
v_call: TRBV24-1
d_call: TRBD2
cdr3_nt: TGTGCCACCAGCCTAGCGGGCGGGCCGGGTACGCAGTATTTT
cdr3_aa: CATSLAGGPGTQYF

j_call: TRBJ2-3
clone_size: -
v_call: TRBV5-6
d_call: -
cdr3_nt: TGTGCCAGCAGCCTGCCCCCGGGAGCAGATACGCAGTATTTT
cdr3_aa: CASSLPPGADTQYF

j_call: TRBJ1-2
clone_size: -
v_call: TRBV11-2
d_call: -
cdr3_nt: TGTGCCAGCAGCCCTGGGCCAAACTATGGCTACACCTTC
cdr3_aa: CASSPGPNYGYTF

j_call: TRBJ2-1
clone_size: -
v_call: TRBV15
d_call: -
cdr3_nt: TGTGCCACCAGCAGGCGGCGACCGAGCTCCTACAATGAGCAGTTCTTC
cdr3_aa: CATSRRRPSSYNEQFF

j_call: TRBJ2-5
clone_size: once
v_call: TRBV5-4
d_call: TRBD1
cdr3_nt: TGTGCCAGCTCGGGACAGGGGCCCCAAGAGACCCAGTACTTC
cdr3_aa: CASSGQGPQETQYF

j_call: TRBJ1-2
clone_size: -
v_call: TRBV29-1
d_call: -
cdr3_nt: TGCAGCGCAGGCAATTCAGCTAACTATGGCTACACCTTC
cdr3_aa: CSAGNSANYGYTF

j_call: TRBJ1-5
clone_size: -
v_call: TRBV7-2
d_call: -
cdr3_nt: TGTGCCAGCAGCTTAGAAGGGGTGGGCAGGGGAGGCAATCAGCCCCAGCATTTT
cdr3_aa: CASSLEGVGRGGNQPQHF

j_call: TRBJ2-1
clone_size: -
v_call: TRBV5-1
d_call: -
cdr3_nt: TGCGCCAGCAGCTTGGATTCGGGTGAGCAGTTCTTC
cdr3_aa: CASSLDSGEQFF

j_call: TRBJ2-1
clone_size: -
v_call: TRBV11-2
d_call: TRBD1
cdr3_nt: TGTGCCAGCAGCTTCCCGGACAGGGGTTTGGGTGAGCAGTTCTTC
cdr3_aa: CASSFPDRGLGEQFF

j_call: TRBJ2-1
clone_size: -
v_call: TRBV12-3/TRBV12-4
d_call: -
cdr3_nt: TGTGCCAGCAGTTTAGTCTTTGAGCAGTTCTTC
cdr3_aa: CASSLVFEQFF

j_call: TRBJ2-5
clone_size: -
v_call: TRBV2
d_call: -
cdr3_nt: TGTGCCAGCAGTGACGGACAGTTTCAAGATCGGACCCAGTACTTC
cdr3_aa: CASSDGQFQDRTQYF

j_call: TRBJ2-5
clone_size: -
v_call: TRBV7-6
d_call: TRBD1
cdr3_nt: TGTGCCAGCAGCTGGGGGACAGGGAGCGGGGAGACCCAGTACTTC
cdr3_aa: CASSWGTGSGETQYF

j_call: TRBJ1-2
clone_size: few
v_call: TRBV7-8
d_call: TRBD1
cdr3_nt: TGTGCCAGCAGCTTAGCGTCAAGCCCAGGGGGCGTCTATGGCTACACCTTC
cdr3_aa: CASSLASSPGGVYGYTF

j_call: TRBJ2-7
clone_size: -
v_call: TRBV5-1
d_call: -
cdr3_nt: TGCGCCAGCAGCTCCAGGGGAAACTACGAGCAGTACTTC
cdr3_aa: CASSSRGNYEQYF

j_call: TRBJ2-6
clone_size: few
v_call: TRBV12-5
d_call: -
cdr3_nt: TGTGCTAGTGGTGCGGATGGGAGCTCTGGGGCCAACGTCCTGACTTTC
cdr3_aa: CASGADGSSGANVLTF

j_call: TRBJ1-2
clone_size: -
v_call: TRBV19
d_call: -
cdr3_nt: TGTGCCAGTAGTATTCAGGGAGGGTATGGCTACACCTTC
cdr3_aa: CASSIQGGYGYTF

j_call: TRBJ1-1
clone_size: -
v_call: TRBV7-6
d_call: -
cdr3_nt: TGTGCCAGCAGCTTAGTAGCTGAAGCTTTCTTT
cdr3_aa: CASSLVAEAFF

j_call: TRBJ1-3
clone_size: few
v_call: TRBV3-1/TRBV3-2
d_call: TRBD1
cdr3_nt: TGTGCCAGCAGCCCCCGCCCGGGACAGGGGTTCGGAAACACCATATATTTT
cdr3_aa: CASSPRPGQGFGNTIYF

j_call: TRBJ1-1
clone_size: once
v_call: TRBV30
d_call: TRBD1
cdr3_nt: TGTGCCTGCTGGGCGGGACAGGGCTTCCGCACTGAAGCTTTCTTT
cdr3_aa: CACWAGQGFRTEAFF

j_call: TRBJ1-3
clone_size: -
v_call: TRBV6-5
d_call: TRBD1
cdr3_nt: TGTGCCAGCAGTTATCGCAGGGGGCATGGAAACACCATATATTTT
cdr3_aa: CASSYRRGHGNTIYF

j_call: TRBJ1-2
clone_size: -
v_call: TRBV7-9
d_call: -
cdr3_nt: TGTGCCAGCAGCTTAGCTGGTTCGGACAGCATCTATGGCTACACCTTC
cdr3_aa: CASSLAGSDSIYGYTF

j_call: TRBJ1-1
clone_size: -
v_call: TRBV18
d_call: -
cdr3_nt: TGTGCCAGCTCACCACCGTCAGGGGTTGGAGGCACTGAAGCTTTCTTT
cdr3_aa: CASSPPSGVGGTEAFF

j_call: TRBJ1-3
clone_size: -
v_call: TRBV7-2
d_call: -
cdr3_nt: TGTGCCAGCAGCTTAAAGGGGTATGGAAACACCATATATTTT
cdr3_aa: CASSLKGYGNTIYF

j_call: TRBJ2-5
clone_size: -
v_call: TRBV12-3/TRBV12-4
d_call: -
cdr3_nt: TGTGCCAGCGGCGGAGAGACCCAGTACTTC
cdr3_aa: CASGGETQYF

j_call: TRBJ1-2
clone_size: -
v_call: TRBV3-1/TRBV3-2
d_call: -
cdr3_nt: TGTGCCAGCAGCCCAGGTCTCTATGGCTACACCTTC
cdr3_aa: CASSPGLYGYTF

j_call: TRBJ1-4
clone_size: -
v_call: TRBV19
d_call: TRBD1
cdr3_nt: TGTGCCAGTCACGACGACGGGACAGCTAATGAAAAACTGTTTTTT
cdr3_aa: CASHDDGTANEKLFF

j_call: TRBJ1-3
clone_size: -
v_call: TRBV5-4
d_call: TRBD1
cdr3_nt: TGTGCCAGCAGCCTGGGGGGACAGGGTTATGGAAACACCATATATTTT
cdr3_aa: CASSLGGQGYGNTIYF

j_call: TRBJ1-2
clone_size: -
v_call: TRBV11-2
d_call: -
cdr3_nt: TGTGCCAGCAGCTTCCGGGACTATGGCTACACCTTC
cdr3_aa: CASSFRDYGYTF

j_call: TRBJ2-7
clone_size: -
v_call: TRBV15
d_call: -
cdr3_nt: TGTGCCACCAGCAGAGCCCATTGGACGGGGGAGCAGTACTTC
cdr3_aa: CATSRAHWTGEQYF

j_call: TRBJ1-1
clone_size: few
v_call: TRBV5-1
d_call: -
cdr3_nt: TGCGCCAGCAGCCTGGCGGGGTCGGACACTGAAGCTTTCTTT
cdr3_aa: CASSLAGSDTEAFF

j_call: TRBJ1-6
clone_size: -
v_call: TRBV3-1/TRBV3-2
d_call: -
cdr3_nt: TGTGCCAGCAGCCAAGAAACCCAGGTGCTCTCACCCCTCCACTTT
cdr3_aa: CASSQETQVLSPLHF

j_call: TRBJ2-4
clone_size: -
v_call: TRBV10-1
d_call: -
cdr3_nt: TGCGCCAGCAGGCGGTCAGGGGTGGGTAACATTCAGTACTTC
cdr3_aa: CASRRSGVGNIQYF

j_call: TRBJ1-3
clone_size: -
v_call: TRBV4-1
d_call: -
cdr3_nt: TGCGCCAGCAGCCCCGCCGCAGGTTCTGGAAACACCATATATTTT
cdr3_aa: CASSPAAGSGNTIYF

j_call: TRBJ1-6
clone_size: -
v_call: TRBV30
d_call: -
cdr3_nt: TGTGCCTGCTCCCTGGGGGGAAATTCACCCCTCCACTTT
cdr3_aa: CACSLGGNSPLHF

j_call: TRBJ1-6
clone_size: -
v_call: TRBV12-5
d_call: -
cdr3_nt: TGTGCTAGTGGTTTGGTAAGCGGCTCCTATAATTCACCCCTCCACTTT
cdr3_aa: CASGLVSGSYNSPLHF

j_call: TRBJ2-7
clone_size: -
v_call: TRBV27
d_call: -
cdr3_nt: TGTGCCAGCAAACAGGGACCCGAGCAGTACTTC
cdr3_aa: CASKQGPEQYF